The text below deals with one T cell receptor (beta chain). The antigen is undetermined. This entry is derived from a study of T cell responses to AZD1222 COVID-19 vaccine. Study summary: Timing groups of about 4 and about 12 weeks for second doses were pooled.

This CDR3 contains 16 residues. From germline, CDR1 is KGHSH and CDR2 LQKENI. With V trimmed by 1 base and J by 0 bases, 6 bases remained unmatched. The data were produced by immunoSEQ multiplex PCR, yet TCRdb's version contains in-frame clones alone and is incomplete. Altogether some 120,000 clones are present, 80% to 95% being singletons, with the ten largest covering roughly 4.5%. Study conclusions and caveats: Clonal diversity may have been underestimated, and the donors were mostly white British, with more females than males. At baseline, just five to seven AZD1222 recipients tested seropositive. Spike regions recognized by vaccine-associated CD4 TCRs spanned the protein, led by 160-218 and 743-854.

The V gene is TRBV18, the J gene TRBJ2-7; TRBD2 aligns across 7 bases. Sequenced material: peripheral blood, taken on day 0 of AZD1222 vaccination. The TCR originated in an adult in good health. The CDR3 sequence: CASSPRELASSYEQYF. In DNA, the CDR3 is TGTGCCAGCTCACCACGGGAACTAGCGAGCTCCTACGAGCAGTACTTC.